The sequence of this T cell receptor (beta chain) was determined in a study of blood T cell repertoires in COVID-19. The table came from immunoSEQ multiplex PCR; TCRdb's copy has only in-frame clones and leaves some out. The sample consists of approximately 200,000 clones, 85% to 90% of them appearing once. Trimming stripped 4 bases from V and 6 bases from J, with 13 bases between. CDR1 is MRHNA, CDR2 SNTAGT, per germline. CDR3 length: 14 amino acids. Sequencing used peripheral blood. This TCR was recovered from a man aged 50 to 60 with acute or convalescent COVID-19. The chain combines TRBV6-4 with TRBJ1-5; tentatively, D is TRBD1 (5 bases). CDR3: CASSVVTGSQPQHF. The CDR3, as DNA: TGTGCCAGCAGTGTTGTTACAGGTTCTCAGCCCCAGCATTTT.